Below are 23 T cell receptor beta chains sequenced from a single sample in a study of cytomegalovirus exposure and HLA in healthy donors. Primers for the PCR totalled 60 Vbeta and 13 Jbeta. Produced via immunoSEQ multiplex PCR; TCRdb's table is partial and in-frame only. Seen here are roughly 180,000 clones, less than 90% observed once, and the top ten hold around 1.4%. The sequenced sample was PBMCs. Source of these receptors: a girl aged 10 to 17 in good health and CMV-seropositive.

The chain couples TRBV2 to TRBJ2-5; no clear D gene. The germline V gene encodes CDR1 SNHLY and CDR2 FYNNEI. V lost 7 bases and J 3 bases, leaving 6 bases between the germline ends. CDR3 size: 11 residues. CDR3 loop: CASTREETQYF. The CDR3 DNA reads TGTGCCAGCACTAGAGAAGAGACCCAGTACTTC.

The sample holds one count of this clone. The V and J genes are TRBV30 and TRBJ2-2; weak D call: TRBD1 (6 bases). The V end was cut by 3 bases, the J end by 4 bases, with 12 bases between. This CDR3 has 14 amino acids. CDR1 GTSNPN and CDR2 SVGIG come from the germline V gene (reference sequence). The CDR3 spells CAWRGDTRTGELFF. The CDR3 nucleotides read TGTGCCTGGAGGGGGGACACCCGCACCGGGGAGCTGTTTTTT.

The chain links TRBV6-6 to TRBJ2-6; no reliable D call. Germline V gene data show CDR1 as MNHNY and CDR2 as SVGAGI (reference sequence). This CDR3 has 16 amino acids. Trimming removed 5 bases at V and 0 bases at J, with 11 bases between. The CDR3 DNA sequence: TGTGCCAGCAGTCGATGGGCCCTCTCTGGGGCCAACGTCCTGACTTTC. It is translated as CASSRWALSGANVLTF.

This chain uses TRBV27 with TRBJ2-7, with 7 bases lining up with TRBD2. CDR3 length: 15 amino acids. V lost 8 bases, J lost 0 bases, and 10 bases stayed unmatched. Germline V gives CDR1 MNHEY, CDR2 SMNVEV (reference sequence). The CDR3 spells CASRRTGGLSYEQYF. The CDR3 region has the DNA TGTGCCAGCCGAAGGACGGGAGGACTCTCCTACGAGCAGTACTTC.

This sequence joins TRBV10-2 and TRBJ2-1; perhaps TRBD1 as D (5 bases). Trimming took 5 bases from V and 5 from J, leaving 7 bases between them. The CDR3 covers 12 residues. Germline-derived CDR1 and CDR2 are WSHSY and SAAADI. CDR3 sequence reads: CASSWTNNEQFF. In nucleotides, the CDR3 is TGCGCCAGCAGTTGGACAAACAATGAGCAGTTCTTC.

The chain employs TRBV21-1 and TRBJ2-7; the D call TRBD2 from the table was never checked on the DNA. TRBV21-1 has pseudogene status. The CDR3 is made up of 14 amino acids. CDR3 residues: CASSLGLADYEQYF. The DNA for the CDR3 is TGTGCCAGCAGCCTGGGACTAGCGGACTACGAGCAGTACTTC.

This clone is a singleton in its sample. J is TRBJ2-7 and V is TRBV11-2; D may be TRBD2 (5 bases). The germline V gene encodes CDR1 SGHAT and CDR2 FQNNGV. The ends were cut back, 4 bases at V and 7 bases at J, with 23 bases in the middle. The CDR3 covers 16 residues. The CDR3 is CASSWGPGSQTGEQYF. The DNA of the CDR3 is TGTGCCAGCAGCTGGGGTCCCGGCAGCCAGACGGGAGAGCAGTACTTC.

The V gene is TRBV6-5, the J gene TRBJ2-5; 9 bases align to TRBD2. Unmatched junction bases numbered 4, after V lost 7 bases and J lost 4 bases. The CDR3 loop spans 13 amino acids. Germline CDR1 MNHEY, CDR2 SVGAGI. Here the CDR3 DNA reads TGTGCCAGCACCCGAGCGGGAGGAGAGACCCAGTACTTC. The encoded protein is CASTRAGGETQYF.

The V and J genes are TRBV29-1 and TRBJ2-5; 11 bases are shared with TRBD2. The length of the CDR3 is 12 residues. Germline CDR1 SQVTM, CDR2 ANQGSEA. The trim removed 4 bases at V and 5 bases at J, leaving 0 bases unmatched. The CDR3 is CSVGLAGETQYF. The CDR3 nucleotides are TGCAGCGTTGGACTAGCGGGGGAGACCCAGTACTTC.

The DNA for the CDR3 is TGTGCCAGCAGTTTGGGAGCGGACTCTTACAATGAGCAGTTCTTC. This codes for CASSLGADSYNEQFF. The chain carries TRBV28 and TRBJ2-1, with D possibly being TRBD2 (5 bases). The V gene's germline CDR1 is MDHEN and CDR2 SYDVKM. V lost 3 bases and J 4 bases, leaving 13 bases between the germline ends. The CDR3 runs 15 residues. Based on the CDR3 plus reference TRBV28 and TRBJ2-1, the full variable domain is DVKVTQSSRYLVKRTGEKVFLECVQDMDHENMFWYRQDPGLGLRLIYFSYDVKMKEKGDIPEGYSVSREKKERFSLILESASTNQTSMYLCASSLGADSYNEQFFGPGTRLTVL.

This clone was recorded once. The chain employs TRBV25-1 and TRBJ1-5, with 9 bases that match TRBD1. CDR3 size: 13 residues. The junction had 5 bases not matched to a gene; V was cut back by 9 bases and J by 5 bases. Per the germline V gene, CDR1 is MGHDK and CDR2 is SYGVNS. The CDR3 here is CASADRGYQPQHF. CDR3 in DNA: TGTGCCAGTGCGGACAGGGGTTATCAGCCCCAGCATTTT.

The chain has TRBV30 and TRBJ1-2; TRBD1 agrees at 11 bases. Unmatched junction bases numbered 6, after V lost 8 bases and J lost 4 bases. The CDR3 length is 13 residues. The germline V gene has CDR1 GTSNPN and CDR2 SVGIG (reference sequence). The CDR3: CAAGTGGGYGYTF. CDR3 sequence (DNA): TGTGCCGCAGGGACAGGGGGGGGCTATGGCTACACCTTC.

The chain joins TRBV30 to TRBJ2-7; D perhaps matches TRBD1 (6 bases). In germline, CDR1 is GTSNPN, CDR2 SVGIG (reference sequence). CDR3 length: 12 residues. Trimming removed 4 bases at V and 3 bases at J, with 10 bases between. The CDR3 here is CAWKGDLYEQYF. The DNA for the CDR3 is TGTGCCTGGAAGGGGGATCTCTACGAGCAGTACTTC. The complete variable domain, with remaining parts taken from reference TRBV30 and TRBJ2-7, reads SQTIHQWPATLVQPVGSPLSLECTVEGTSNPNLYWYRQAAGRGLQLLFYSVGIGQISSEVPQNLSASRPQDRQFILSSKKLLLSDSGFYLCAWKGDLYEQYFGPGTRLTVT.

This sequence joins TRBV11-1 and TRBJ2-3; D is possibly TRBD2 (6 bases). The germline V and J ends were trimmed by 5 bases and 2 bases, with 20 bases remaining between them. The length of the CDR3 is 17 residues. Germline lookup yields CDR1 SGHAT and CDR2 FQDESV (reference sequence). The CDR3 DNA sequence: TGTGCCAGCAGCCGTGGAGTAGCGGTTATTACCACAGATACGCAGTATTTT. Amino acids: CASSRGVAVITTDTQYF. The entire variable domain, with the rest obtained from reference TRBV11-1 and TRBJ2-3, is as follows: EAEVAQSPRYKITEKSQAVAFWCDPISGHATLYWYRQILGQGPELLVQFQDESVVDDSQLPKDRFSAERLKGVDSTLKIQPAELGDSAMYLCASSRGVAVITTDTQYFGPGTRLTVL.

The chain combines TRBV5-6 with TRBJ2-7; 10 positions match TRBD2. The length of the CDR3 is 16 residues. The V segment lost 4 bases and the J segment 4 bases; nucleotides outside the gene matches: 11. CDR1 and CDR2 (germline): SGHDT, YYEEEE. The DNA for the CDR3 is TGTGCCAGCAGCGCCCTAACGGGACTAGCGATTTACGAGCAGTACTTC. The encoded protein is CASSALTGLAIYEQYF. The variable domain in full, with the rest retrieved from reference TRBV5-6 and TRBJ2-7, is DAGVTQSPTHLIKTRGQQVTLRCSPKSGHDTVSWYQQALGQGPQFIFQYYEEEERQRGNFPDRFSGHQFPNYSSELNVNALLLGDSALYLCASSALTGLAIYEQYFGPGTRLTVT.

V usage is TRBV5-1 and J usage is TRBJ2-1, with 7 positions matching TRBD2. The CDR3 length is 15 residues. V dropped 2 bases and J dropped 3; count of bases not matched to a gene: 5. CDR1 is SGHRS and CDR2 is YFSETQ in the germline V gene. In nucleotides, the CDR3 is TGCGCCAGCAGCTTCGGTCTAGCGGTCTACAATGAGCAGTTCTTC. It encodes CASSFGLAVYNEQFF.

V gene TRBV18 combines with J gene TRBJ1-1; 11 nucleotides align to TRBD1. With V trimmed by 3 bases and J by 4 bases, 1 base remained unmatched. The germline V gene encodes CDR1 KGHSH and CDR2 LQKENI. There are 14 residues in the CDR3. Here the CDR3 DNA reads TGTGCCAGCTCACCGGGACAGGGGGTCACTGAAGCTTTCTTT. It encodes CASSPGQGVTEAFF.

V usage is TRBV5-6 and J usage is TRBJ2-1; the D gene is possibly TRBD2 (5 bases). This CDR3 is built from 15 residues. The germline V gene encodes CDR1 SGHDT and CDR2 YYEEEE. V lost 6 bases and J 0 bases, leaving 13 bases between the germline ends. DNA for the CDR3: TGTGCCAGCATAAGGACTTCTCTCTCCTACAATGAGCAGTTCTTC. Residues: CASIRTSLSYNEQFF.

This clone came up once. The rearrangement uses TRBV5-1 and TRBJ2-5; possible D gene TRBD2, 5 bases. Germline values: CDR1 SGHRS, CDR2 YFSETQ. Trimming pared 4 bases from V and 2 bases from J, leaving 9 bases between. This CDR3 contains 13 residues. In DNA, the CDR3 is TGCGCCAGCAGCGGCGGGTCACAAGAGACCCAGTACTTC. Its protein product is CASSGGSQETQYF.

CDR3 region: CASSLQRSSSYEQYF. The CDR3 nucleotides are TGTGCCAGTTCCCTTCAACGGTCGAGCTCCTACGAGCAGTACTTC. This chain connects TRBV27 to TRBJ2-7, with unresolved D. This CDR3 region has 15 residues. V was pared by 9 bases and J by 0 bases, with 18 bases between. Germline V gene data show CDR1 as MNHEY and CDR2 as SMNVEV (reference sequence).

This clone was seen once. The genes are TRBV5-4 and TRBJ2-2, with 7 bases lining up with TRBD2. J lost 2 bases, V lost 6 bases, and 10 bases had no gene match. CDR3 size: 16 residues. CDR1 is SGHNT, CDR2 YYREEE, per germline (reference sequence). CDR3 in amino acids: CASTYGGTSNTGELFF. CDR3 nucleotide sequence: TGTGCCAGCACCTACGGGGGGACCTCAAACACCGGGGAGCTGTTTTTT. The full variable domain, in which reference TRBV5-4 and TRBJ2-2 provide the parts outside the CDR3, is ETGVTQSPTHLIKTRGQQVTLRCSSQSGHNTVSWYQQALGQGPQFIFQYYREEENGRGNFPPRFSGLQFPNYSSELNVNALELDDSALYLCASTYGGTSNTGELFFGEGSRLTVL.

This rearrangement joins TRBV5-1 to TRBJ2-3, with TRBD1 matching over 9 bases. Germline V gives CDR1 SGHRS, CDR2 YFSETQ. V was pared by 2 bases and J by 4 bases, with 2 bases of the junction left unmatched. The CDR3 extends over 14 amino acids. The CDR3 protein is CASSFGQGSDTQYF. CDR3 bases: TGCGCCAGCAGCTTCGGACAGGGGTCAGATACGCAGTATTTT. The full variable domain, with the rest looked up from reference TRBV5-1 and TRBJ2-3, is KAGVTQTPRYLIKTRGQQVTLSCSPISGHRSVSWYQQTPGQGLQFLFEYFSETQRNKGNFPGRFSGRQFSNSRSEMNVSTLELGDSALYLCASSFGQGSDTQYFGPGTRLTVL.

V and J are TRBV7-9 and TRBJ2-1, with TRBD1 matching 7 bases. The V gene end was trimmed by 7 bases and the J gene end by 7 bases; junction bases not matched to a gene: 19. This CDR3 is 17 amino acids long. Germline V lookup: CDR1 SEHNR, CDR2 FQNEAQ (reference sequence). In DNA form, the CDR3 reads TGTGCCAGCACCTTTGCCCCCACAGGGACCAGGGGGAATGAGCAGTTCTTC. Translation gives CASTFAPTGTRGNEQFF.